This T cell receptor beta chain originates from a study of T cell responses to AZD1222 COVID-19 vaccine. Regarding this clone: What it binds is unknown.

Whole-study results and caveats: Donors were chiefly white British, with a greater number of females, and clonal diversity was perhaps underestimated.

Germline lookup yields CDR1 SGHTA and CDR2 FQGNSA. V was cut by 1 base and J by 5 bases, with 12 bases left in between. The CDR3 is made up of 15 amino acids. TCRdb keeps only in-frame clones here, not all; method: immunoSEQ multiplex PCR. The sample holds approximately 30,000 clones, approximately 92% seen once. The chain employs TRBV7-2 and TRBJ1-5; D call uncertain. The input for sequencing was peripheral blood, taken 28 days after the second AZD1222 dose. The clonotype originates from an adult who received the AZD1222 COVID-19 vaccine. The DNA for the CDR3 is TGTGCCAGCAGCTTAGTCGGTGGTGTTGATCAGCCCCAGCATTTT. Amino acid sequence: CASSLVGGVDQPQHF.